This T cell receptor (beta chain) derives from a study of T-cell memory formation after mild COVID-19. Study-wide background: Largely donor-specific sequence clusters came from a couple of donors. Findings and limits, study-wide: Among clones contracting day 15 to 85, CD4/CD8 was balanced, whereas later expanders leaned CD4+.

Ten or more counts support this clonotype. The antigen is undetermined. After removal of 5 bases from V and 4 bases from J, the junction contained 3 bases not matched to a gene. The CDR3 covers 13 residues. Per the germline V gene, CDR1 is SQVTM and CDR2 is ANQGSEA. TCRdb redid the calling of the 5' RACE reads with MiXCR, one entry per CDR3 protein. This sample has about 29,000 distinct CDR3 sequences, with 9.5% to 15% found just once. The chain combines TRBV29-1 with TRBJ1-1; TRBD1 agrees at 11 bases. Sequencing was done on a sample of PBMCs or a T cell subset sorted from them (not recorded which). The TCR originated in an adult woman who had mild COVID-19 (a few samples of this study predate the infection). Cell type and time point are not known. The CDR3 DNA is TGCAGCGTTTTGGGACAGGGGGTCACTGAAGCTTTCTTT. Translation: CSVLGQGVTEAFF.